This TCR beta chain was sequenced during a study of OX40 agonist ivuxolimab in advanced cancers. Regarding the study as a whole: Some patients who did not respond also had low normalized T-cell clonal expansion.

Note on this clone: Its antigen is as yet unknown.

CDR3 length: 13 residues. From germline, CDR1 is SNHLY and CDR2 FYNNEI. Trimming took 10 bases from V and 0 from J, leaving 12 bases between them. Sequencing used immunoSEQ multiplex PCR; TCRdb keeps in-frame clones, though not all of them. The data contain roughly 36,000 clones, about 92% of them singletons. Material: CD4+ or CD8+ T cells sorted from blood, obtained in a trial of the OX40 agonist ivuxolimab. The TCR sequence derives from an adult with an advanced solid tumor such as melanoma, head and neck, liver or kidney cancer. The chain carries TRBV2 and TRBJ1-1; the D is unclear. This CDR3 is CATSLALNTEAFF. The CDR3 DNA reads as TGTGCCACCTCCTTGGCTCTGAACACTGAAGCTTTCTTT. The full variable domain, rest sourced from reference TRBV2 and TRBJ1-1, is EPEVTQTPSHQVTQMGQEVILRCVPISNHLYFYWYRQILGQKVEFLVSFYNNEISEKSEIFDDQFSVERPDGSNFTLKIRSTKLEDSAMYFCATSLALNTEAFFGQGTRLTVV.